A selection of T cell receptor beta chains follows, all from one sample in a study of OX40 agonist ivuxolimab in advanced cancers. The data were produced by immunoSEQ multiplex PCR, yet TCRdb's version contains in-frame clones alone and is incomplete. The data show about 73,000 clones, about nine tenths seen once. The sequences come from CD4+ or CD8+ T cells sorted from blood, collected in a trial of the OX40 agonist ivuxolimab. These receptors originate from an adult with an advanced solid tumor such as melanoma, head and neck, liver or kidney cancer. Each CDR3 is given with its conserved first and last residue. A D gene is named only where the DNA matches it firmly. Expanded clones get a size class; other rows say once, few or many, or leave the size out.

abundance	d_gene	v_gene	j_gene	CDR3aa	CDR3nt
-	TRBD2	TRBV28	TRBJ2-3	CASSVHQRGRTDTQYF	TGTGCCAGCAGTGTACACCAGCGGGGCCGCACAGATACGCAGTATTTT
-	TRBD1	TRBV12-5	TRBJ1-5	CASGSGGGQPQHF	TGTGCTAGTGGTTCAGGGGGGGGACAGCCCCAGCATTTT
-	-	TRBV12-5	TRBJ2-5	CASGLIGETQYF	TGTGCTAGTGGTTTAATCGGGGAGACCCAGTACTTC
-	TRBD1	TRBV2	TRBJ2-2	CASRTGGNTGELFF	TGTGCCAGCAGGACAGGGGGGAACACCGGGGAGCTGTTTTTT
-	-	TRBV11-2	TRBJ1-5	CASSLGVLGQINQPQHF	TGTGCCAGCAGTCTTGGGGTCCTGGGACAAATCAATCAGCCCCAGCATTTT
-	-	TRBV19	TRBJ2-2	CASRGRFTGELFF	TGTGCCAGTAGAGGGCGTTTCACCGGGGAGCTGTTTTTT
-	TRBD2	TRBV11-3	TRBJ2-3	CASSPGTSGSFPDTQYF	TGTGCCAGCAGCCCGGGGACTAGCGGGAGTTTCCCAGATACGCAGTATTTT
-	-	TRBV28	TRBJ2-5	CASSSPGREETQYF	TGTGCCAGCAGTTCCCCGGGCAGGGAAGAGACCCAGTACTTC
-	TRBD2	TRBV2	TRBJ2-7	CASRGGSGRGEQYF	TGTGCCAGCAGGGGGGGTAGCGGGAGGGGTGAGCAGTACTTC
once	TRBD1	TRBV6-1	TRBJ2-5	CASKGTVRETQYF	TGTGCCAGCAAAGGGACAGTACGGGAGACCCAGTACTTC
-	TRBD2	TRBV5-1	TRBJ2-3	CASSLAVAGEGDTQYF	TGCGCCAGCAGCTTGGCCGTAGCGGGAGAAGGAGATACGCAGTATTTT
few	-	TRBV7-9	TRBJ2-7	CASVPLYGDEQYF	TGTGCCAGCGTTCCCCTCTATGGGGACGAGCAGTACTTC
-	TRBD2	TRBV6-1	TRBJ2-1	CASTIAGAGYNEQFF	TGTGCCAGCACTATAGCGGGGGCCGGCTACAATGAGCAGTTCTTC
-	-	TRBV7-9	TRBJ2-1	CASSRLNNEQFF	TGTGCCAGCAGCCGCCTCAACAATGAGCAGTTCTTC
few	TRBD2	TRBV2	TRBJ2-2	CASGASGNTGELFF	TGTGCCAGCGGGGCTAGCGGGAACACCGGGGAGCTGTTTTTT
-	-	TRBV5-1	TRBJ1-2	CASSLDRVGGYTF	TGCGCCAGCAGCTTGGACAGGGTCGGTGGCTACACCTTC
-	-	TRBV7-9	TRBJ1-5	CASSLVAQPQHF	TGTGCCAGCAGCTTAGTCGCTCAGCCCCAGCATTTT
-	-	TRBV6-1	TRBJ2-7	CASSARVAEYFYEQYF	TGTGCCAGCAGTGCCAGGGTAGCGGAATACTTCTACGAGCAGTACTTC
-	-	TRBV19	TRBJ1-3	CASSRGTGNTIYF	TGTGCCAGCTCCAGGGGTACTGGAAACACCATATATTTT
-	TRBD1	TRBV5-1	TRBJ1-4	CASSPGDGRGNEKLFF	TGCGCCAGCAGCCCGGGTGACGGCAGGGGGAATGAAAAACTGTTTTTT
-	-	TRBV10-3	TRBJ2-7	CASRDRVEQYF	TGTGCCAGCAGGGATCGGGTCGAGCAGTACTTC
-	-	TRBV19	TRBJ1-6	CASSTPGGNSPLHF	TGTGCCAGTAGTACCCCGGGGGGGAATTCACCCCTCCACTTT
-	-	TRBV5-6	TRBJ2-1	CASSLGITPEVKDEQFF	TGTGCCAGCAGCTTGGGAATCACTCCAGAGGTTAAGGATGAGCAGTTCTTC
-	-	TRBV30	TRBJ2-1	CAWSWSGGNEQFF	TGTGCCTGGAGTTGGAGTGGGGGGAATGAGCAGTTCTTC
few	TRBD1	TRBV27	TRBJ1-6	CASWTGEAYNSPLHF	TGTGCCAGCTGGACAGGGGAGGCCTATAATTCACCCCTCCACTTT
-	TRBD1	TRBV30	TRBJ1-4	CAWSVIGTVSEKLFF	TGTGCCTGGAGTGTAATCGGGACAGTGAGTGAAAAACTGTTTTTT
few	-	TRBV4-1	TRBJ1-5	CASSQGGDFSNQPQHF	TGCGCCAGCAGCCAGGGTGGGGACTTTAGCAATCAGCCCCAGCATTTT
once	-	TRBV7-9	TRBJ2-7	CASSLVQGSEQYF	TGTGCCAGCAGCTTAGTTCAGGGTAGCGAGCAGTACTTC
-	-	TRBV18	TRBJ1-2	CASSPRGSGTSGDYGYTF	TGTGCCAGCTCACCAAGAGGGTCTGGGACTTCCGGCGACTATGGCTACACCTTC
-	TRBD2	TRBV7-3	TRBJ2-1	CASSRPIPGLANNEQFF	TGTGCCAGCAGCCGCCCCATCCCGGGACTAGCGAACAATGAGCAGTTCTTC
-	TRBD2	TRBV5-1	TRBJ2-1	CASSPTGTSGYNEQFF	TGCGCCAGCAGCCCTACCGGGACTAGCGGATACAATGAGCAGTTCTTC
-	-	TRBV5-4	TRBJ2-5	CASSSRRGPRYF	TGTGCCAGCAGCTCTCGGCGGGGTCCACGGTACTTC
-	-	TRBV2	TRBJ1-6	CASRGGNSPLHF	TGTGCCAGCAGGGGGGGTAATTCACCCCTCCACTTT
-	-	TRBV19	TRBJ1-5	CASSIVSSGQPQHF	TGTGCCAGTAGTATAGTCTCTTCCGGTCAGCCCCAGCATTTT
-	TRBD1	TRBV4-1	TRBJ2-3	CASSPGQGASSGTLDTQYF	TGCGCCAGCAGTCCGGGACAGGGGGCAAGCAGTGGCACCCTGGATACGCAGTATTTT
-	TRBD1	TRBV6-1	TRBJ1-4	CASSEGLQGTEKLFF	TGTGCCAGCAGTGAAGGTCTACAGGGGACGGAAAAACTGTTTTTT
-	-	TRBV11-1	TRBJ2-7	CASGFSNEQYF	TGTGCCAGCGGCTTCTCCAACGAGCAGTACTTC
-	-	TRBV4-1	TRBJ1-2	CASSQDQAWDYGYTF	TGCGCCAGCAGCCAAGATCAGGCGTGGGACTATGGCTACACCTTC
-	-	TRBV11-2	TRBJ1-1	CASSLSDNTEAFF	TGTGCCAGCAGCTTATCAGATAACACTGAAGCTTTCTTT
-	-	TRBV9	TRBJ2-3	CASSVGHTDTQYF	TGTGCCAGCAGCGTAGGACACACAGATACGCAGTATTTT
-	TRBD1	TRBV7-2	TRBJ2-5	CASSIQGQETQYF	TGTGCCAGCAGCATACAGGGGCAGGAGACCCAGTACTTC
-	-	TRBV11-2	TRBJ2-1	CASSFMAGSYNEQFF	TGTGCCAGCAGCTTTATGGCAGGGTCCTACAATGAGCAGTTCTTC
-	-	TRBV4-1	TRBJ1-1	CASSQDRQLNTEAFF	TGCGCCAGCAGCCAAGATAGGCAATTAAACACTGAAGCCTTCTTT
once	TRBD1	TRBV6-5	TRBJ1-3	CASRSGTGAGNTIYF	TGTGCCAGCAGATCCGGGACAGGGGCCGGAAACACCATATATTTT
once	TRBD2	TRBV5-5	TRBJ2-1	CASSRTTSGIYNEQFF	TGTGCCAGCAGCCGGACGACTAGCGGGATTTACAATGAGCAGTTCTTC
-	-	TRBV5-4	TRBJ1-1	CASSQPSLAARTEAFF	TGTGCCAGCAGCCAGCCCTCTTTGGCAGCCCGCACTGAAGCTTTCTTT
-	-	TRBV5-1	TRBJ2-2	CASRSTYGELFF	TGCGCCAGCAGGTCTACGTACGGGGAGCTGTTTTTT
-	-	TRBV2	TRBJ1-4	CASKVQGRRDEKLFF	TGTGCCAGCAAAGTACAGGGAAGACGGGATGAAAAACTGTTTTTT
-	-	TRBV19	TRBJ2-2	CASSPGGAPGELFF	TGTGCCAGTAGTCCCGGCGGGGCCCCCGGGGAGCTGTTTTTT
-	TRBD1	TRBV6-1	TRBJ1-5	CASSERGTALYSNQPQHF	TGTGCCAGCAGTGAAAGAGGGACAGCCCTATATAGCAATCAGCCCCAGCATTTT
-	TRBD1	TRBV5-4	TRBJ1-5	CASSLQGGNQPQHF	TGTGCCAGCAGCTTACAGGGGGGAAATCAGCCCCAGCATTTT
-	TRBD1	TRBV4-1	TRBJ1-4	CASSQAGTGSEKLFF	TGCGCCAGCAGCCAAGCTGGGACAGGCAGTGAAAAACTGTTTTTT